The sequence of this TCR beta chain was determined in a study of T cell responses to AZD1222 COVID-19 vaccine. The study, taken as a whole, reports: Breadth and depth of Spike-specific TCRs rose after two AZD1222 doses. With dominance at 160-218 and 743-854, vaccine-associated CD4 TCRs spanned spike. Only a handful of AZD1222 recipients, roughly six in all, had baseline seropositivity. Possibly, clonal diversity was underestimated; donors were largely white British and included more females.

Notes on this clone: What it recognizes is unknown.

Trimming stripped 2 bases from V and 5 bases from J, with 9 bases between. This CDR3 region has 14 residues. Germline CDR1 and CDR2: KGHSH and LQKENI. Profiling relied on immunoSEQ multiplex PCR, and the TCRdb table lists in-frame clones only, not all of them. Here the sample spans fewer than 100,000 clones, around 91% being singletons. Sequenced material: peripheral blood, taken on day 0 of AZD1222 vaccination. The clonotype was recovered from an adult in good health. J is TRBJ1-4 and V is TRBV18; D perhaps matches TRBD1 (6 bases). The CDR3 region is CASSPGGLNEKLFF. The CDR3 bases are TGTGCCAGCTCACCAGGGGGGCTCAATGAAAAACTGTTTTTT.